This TCR beta chain was identified in a study of Ad26.COV2.S vaccination and SARS-CoV-2 variants (dated by TCRdb to the early 2020s). A note on the overall study: Donors in the vaccine arm were drawn from COV1001, a multicentre, randomized, double-blind, placebo-controlled phase I-IIa trial testing Ad26.COV2.S in healthy adults. The specificity and breadth of SARS-CoV-2-reactive T cell receptors after Ad26.COV2.S vaccination were assessed by TCRbeta repertoire sequencing. Blinding of investigators to trial group allocation was maintained during experiments and outcome assessment. Trial participants were randomized into five groups of five: low-dose or high-dose Ad26.COV2.S given once or twice, or placebo on both occasions. Dosing of Ad26.COV2.S was intramuscular, at either 5x10^10 or 1x10^11 viral particles, delivered as one shot or as two shots spaced 56 days apart. The TCR-sequenced set comprised roughly 30 samples: some 19 Ad26.COV2.S vaccine recipients, 5 placebo recipients and 8 SARS-CoV-2 convalescent individuals. The investigation overall reported the following: The study was not powered to compare responses between vaccine doses or regimens. Vaccine and placebo recipients had comparable non-spike TCR breadth, which fits with the vaccine containing only spike. After vaccination, substantial breadth of spike-specific CD8+ and CD4+ T cell responses was reported. Spike-specific TCR breadth was higher in Ad26.COV2.S recipients than in placebo recipients (P = 0.0014). According to the authors, total T cell responses may have been underestimated by the TCR breadth and depth analyses.

As to this clone: Its antigen remains unidentified. The sample holds no much larger clone one base away, and base qualities are not on file.

The immunoSEQ Assay was used to sequence TCRbeta CDR3 regions. After extraction, genomic DNA underwent amplification by bias-controlled multiplex PCR, followed by high-throughput sequencing. As for the authors' bioinformatics: To quantify the absolute abundance of every unique TCRbeta CDR3 region, sequences were collapsed and filtered. T cell fraction was estimated by normalizing TCRbeta template counts to usable DNA, with usable DNA measured through amplification of reference genes found in all nucleated cells. Repertoire TCRs were annotated as SARS-CoV-2-specific by exact matching of V gene, CDR3 amino acid sequence and J gene to a known reactive TCR set. The reference SARS-CoV-2 TCR set was obtained from MIRA and was filtered for enrichment in COVID-19-positive ImmuneCODE repertoires, whereby public or cross-reactive TCRs were removed. Drawing on the MIRA antigens, annotated TCRs were analysed further at the level of specific ORF or position within ORF. Breadth was defined as the number of annotated unique rearrangements divided by the total number of unique productive rearrangements, and depth was defined as the summed frequency of the annotated unique rearrangements. Two-sided Wilcoxon rank-sum tests were used to compare TCR breadth between groups. In TCRdb, the immuneACCESS table is reduced to in-frame sequences with V and J assigned. These tables do not hold every clone; where another copy was compared, an unresolved V gene accounts for under half, and the others remain unexplained. The V and J calls and clone size come from that table; D and trimming were worked out from the DNA. The sample data list about 350,000 clones, and 75% to 90% of these were observed just once. The ten largest account for around 10% of the sample.

The treatment or condition label of this sample denotes: 15 to 20 received Ad26.COV2.S at low or high dose, single or two shots; several received placebo; per-sample allocation not given. Repertoires of vaccine and placebo recipients were sequenced from samples collected on day 63 after the first injection. Cohort 1b enrolled about two dozen adults aged 18-55 years at a single site in Boston, USA, between 29 July and 7 August 2020. Ad26.COV2.S consisted of a replication-incompetent adenovirus type 26 vector by which a prefusion-stabilized SARS-CoV-2 spike protein from the original Wuhan strain was expressed. The CDR3 sequence holds 15 residues, the cysteine and phenylalanine included. Only the CDR3 part of the read is kept: 45 bases, read in frame from the first base. V is cut back by 5 bases and J by 2 bases, with 4 bases in the junction unmatched. Looking up the germline V gene (reference sequence) yields CDR1 SEHNR and CDR2 FQNEAQ.

The receptor was derived from a person aged 18-65 years who received the Ad26.COV2.S COVID-19 vaccine or a placebo. The chain couples TRBV7-9 to TRBJ2-5; TRBD2 lines up with 11 middle nucleotides. The sample consisted of peripheral blood, taken in a trial of Ad26.COV2.S vaccine versus placebo. The CDR3 protein: CASSPGLAEQETQYF. In nucleotide form, the sequence is TGTGCCAGCAGCCCGGGACTAGCGGAACAAGAGACCCAGTACTTC.